These 25 T cell receptor beta chains were all obtained from the same sample, sequenced in a study of blood T cell repertoires in COVID-19. Here immunoSEQ multiplex PCR was the method, and the copy in TCRdb shows in-frame clones only, minus some. The sample includes about 250,000 clones, roughly 89% seen only once; the top ten take about 1.6%. The sample consisted of peripheral blood. The source of these receptors is a woman aged 35 to 49 who had recovered from COVID-19.

This chain connects TRBV9 to TRBJ2-3, with 14 bases aligning to TRBD2. J lost 1 base, V lost 4 bases, and 5 bases had no gene match. The CDR3 is made up of 17 amino acids. The germline V gene encodes CDR1 SGDLS and CDR2 YYNGEE. The CDR3 region has the DNA TGTGCCAGCAGCCCCCCGGGACTAGCGGGGGGCACAGATACGCAGTATTTT. This sequence encodes CASSPPGLAGGTDTQYF.

The chain is built from TRBV20-1 and TRBJ2-7, with a possible D match to TRBD2 (6 bases). V dropped 6 bases and J dropped 5 bases, with 8 bases sitting between them. The CDR3 runs to 10 residues. The germline gives CDR1 DFQATT, CDR2 SNEGSKA (reference sequence). The CDR3 DNA reads TGCAGTGCCCGGGGGAACGAGCAGTACTTC. Residues: CSARGNEQYF.

This chain joins TRBV25-1 and TRBJ1-4; D possibly corresponds to TRBD1 (6 bases). CDR1 and CDR2 (germline): MGHDK, SYGVNS. This CDR3 region has 13 residues. V was shortened by 1 base and J by 8 bases, with 8 bases between the two germline ends. CDR3 DNA: TGTGCCAGCAGTGAATTCGACAGGGAAAAACTGTTTTTT. Translating gives CASSEFDREKLFF.

The chain employs TRBV11-1 and TRBJ1-3; D unresolved. CDR1 and CDR2 (germline): SGHAT, FQDESV (reference sequence). Trimming removed 8 bases at V and 0 bases at J, with 14 bases between. This CDR3 is 15 amino acids long. In DNA form, the CDR3 reads TGTGCCAGCTCCTATCGGGAATACTCTGGAAACACCATATATTTT. Protein: CASSYREYSGNTIYF.

The gene calls are TRBV2 and TRBJ2-7; possible D gene TRBD1, 6 bases. V lost 8 bases and J lost 2, with 13 bases in between. Germline V gives CDR1 SNHLY, CDR2 FYNNEI. This CDR3 spans 13 amino acids. The CDR3 sequence: CASLRDTPYEQYF. The CDR3 nucleotides are TGTGCCAGCCTCCGGGACACTCCCTACGAGCAGTACTTC.

This rearrangement joins TRBV4-1 to TRBJ1-4; TRBD1 agrees at 10 bases. The length of the CDR3 is 17 residues. Germline CDR1 is MGHRA and CDR2 is YSYEKL. V was pared by 1 base and J by 5 bases, with 7 bases of the junction left unmatched. The CDR3 DNA reads TGCGCCAGCAGCCAAGTCAACCGGGACAGGGGAAATGAAAAACTGTTTTTT. Translating it yields CASSQVNRDRGNEKLFF.

V is TRBV11-2 and J is TRBJ2-7; D is possibly TRBD1 (6 bases). The CDR3 covers 13 residues. The germline V and J ends were trimmed by 3 bases and 2 bases, with 8 bases remaining between them. Germline CDR1 SGHAT, CDR2 FQNNGV. CDR3 DNA sequence: TGTGCCAGCAGCTTTCCAGGGGCCTACGAGCAGTACTTC. Amino acids: CASSFPGAYEQYF.

A note on this clone: Other DNA sequences in this specimen translate into the identical CDR3. This CDR3 is CASSLAGETQYF. The CDR3 nucleotides are TGCGCCAGCAGCTTGGCGGGGGAGACCCAGTACTTC. The chain recombines TRBV5-1 with TRBJ2-5, with D possibly being TRBD2 (5 bases). In germline, CDR1 is SGHRS, CDR2 YFSETQ. The CDR3 is 12 amino acids. V dropped 0 bases and J dropped 5 bases, with 5 bases sitting between them.

This chain uses TRBV28 with TRBJ2-7; 11 nucleotides agree with TRBD2. This CDR3 is 16 amino acids long. Germline-derived CDR1 and CDR2 are MDHEN and SYDVKM. J was trimmed by 1 base and V by 6 bases; bases with no gene match: 8. The CDR3 DNA sequence: TGTGCCAGCAGCTTAAGGGGGACTAGCGGATCCTACGAGCAGTACTTC. This sequence encodes CASSLRGTSGSYEQYF.

The chain couples TRBV19 to TRBJ1-2; D perhaps matches TRBD1 (6 bases). From germline, CDR1 is LNHDA and CDR2 SQIVND (reference sequence). The CDR3 sequence is 19 residues long. Trimming took 6 bases from V and 0 from J, leaving 26 bases between them. The CDR3, as DNA: TGTGCCAGTAGGCAAACAGGGCGGACGCACCACCGACCTAACTATGGCTACACCTTC. As protein: CASRQTGRTHHRPNYGYTF.

DNA for the CDR3: TGTGCCAGCAGCTCGGACAGGGGAAGGACCGGGGAGCTGTTTTTT. This sequence encodes CASSSDRGRTGELFF. The rearrangement joins TRBV11-3 to TRBJ2-2; 9 bases agree with TRBD1. The germline V gene encodes CDR1 SGHNT and CDR2 YENEEA. V was pared by 4 bases and J by 5 bases, with 5 bases of the junction left unmatched. This CDR3 has 15 residues.

The rearrangement links TRBV5-3 to TRBJ1-5, with 8 bases lining up with TRBD1. TRBV5-3 is known as an ORF, though its function is uncertain. The CDR3 contains 16 residues. V was pared by 3 bases and J by 3 bases, with 8 bases of the junction left unmatched. The CDR3 nucleotides read TGTGCCAGAAGCTCTGGCGACAGGGGTCCCAATCAGCCCCAGCATTTT. Protein product: CARSSGDRGPNQPQHF.

The chain has TRBV3-1 (or the pseudogene TRBV3-2) and TRBJ1-2; a weak D match, TRBD1 (5 bases). V dropped 4 bases and J dropped 2 bases, with 11 bases sitting between them. CDR3 length: 14 residues. From germline, CDR1 is LGHDT and CDR2 YNNKEL (reference sequence). The CDR3 DNA reads as TGTGCCAGCAGCCTGACAGCTTTGAACTATGGCTACACCTTC. Translation: CASSLTALNYGYTF.

The CDR3 here is CASSAEVVRSPLHF. In DNA, the CDR3 is TGTGCCAGCAGTGCTGAGGTTGTCCGTTCACCCCTCCACTTT. The chain has TRBV2 and TRBJ1-6; no firm D call. Trimming shortened V by 4 bases and J by 9 bases, and 13 bases separated the two germline ends. Germline CDR1 reads SNHLY; CDR2 reads FYNNEI. CDR3 length: 14 amino acids.

The chain combines TRBV7-6 with TRBJ2-1; possibly TRBD1 for D (6 bases). CDR1 is SGHVS and CDR2 is FNYEAQ in the germline V gene. V gave up 1 base and J gave up 4 bases, with 11 bases separating them. The CDR3 runs to 15 residues. The CDR3: CASSLGTAKYNEQFF. The CDR3 coding sequence is TGTGCCAGCAGCTTAGGGACAGCAAAATACAATGAGCAGTTCTTC.

This clone was seen once. The chain employs TRBV27 and TRBJ1-4; D remains unclear. The germline V and J ends were trimmed by 8 bases and 8 bases, with 12 bases remaining between them. The CDR3 is made up of 12 amino acids. Germline values: CDR1 MNHEY, CDR2 SMNVEV (reference sequence). CDR3 sequence reads: CASRAGGEKLFF. The DNA for the CDR3 is TGTGCCAGCCGTGCGGGTGGGGAAAAACTGTTTTTT.

The rearrangement uses TRBV7-2 and TRBJ2-1; 12 nucleotides line up with TRBD2. Germline V gene data show CDR1 as SGHTA and CDR2 as FQGNSA. This CDR3 is built from 16 residues. J was trimmed by 6 bases and V by 5 bases; bases with no gene match: 8. This chain's CDR3 is CASSPPGLAGPNEQFF. Here the CDR3 DNA reads TGTGCCAGCAGCCCACCCGGACTAGCGGGGCCCAATGAGCAGTTCTTC.

The DNA for the CDR3 is TGTGCCAGCAGTTTCGGACAGGGCATATCAGATACGCAGTATTTT. It yields the protein CASSFGQGISDTQYF. The V and J genes are TRBV28 and TRBJ2-3; 8 bases align to TRBD1. CDR1 MDHEN and CDR2 SYDVKM come from the germline V gene. The CDR3 has 15 amino acids. The V and J ends lost 3 bases and 4 bases, in that order; junction bases with no gene match: 6.

The V call is TRBV5-4, the J call TRBJ2-5; 13 bases agree with TRBD2. The CDR3 sequence is 17 residues long. The germline V gene encodes CDR1 SGHNT and CDR2 YYREEE (reference sequence). With V trimmed by 4 bases and J by 4 bases, 10 bases remained unmatched. The CDR3 spells CASSRGTSGGAGETQYF. CDR3 sequence (DNA): TGTGCCAGCAGCAGGGGCACTAGCGGGGGGGCCGGAGAGACCCAGTACTTC. Full variable domain (outside the CDR3, taken from reference TRBV5-4 and TRBJ2-5): ETGVTQSPTHLIKTRGQQVTLRCSSQSGHNTVSWYQQALGQGPQFIFQYYREEENGRGNFPPRFSGLQFPNYSSELNVNALELDDSALYLCASSRGTSGGAGETQYFGPGTRLLVL.

V and J are TRBV28 and TRBJ1-3, with a possible D match to TRBD1 (6 bases). The CDR3 runs 15 residues. The V end lost 6 bases, the J end lost 0 bases, and 12 bases lay between the germline ends. Looked up from germline, CDR1 is MDHEN and CDR2 is SYDVKM. CDR3: CASRRMTGSGNTIYF. The CDR3 DNA is TGTGCCAGCAGAAGGATGACAGGCTCTGGAAACACCATATATTTT. Looking up the rest from reference TRBV28 and TRBJ1-3 gives the full variable domain: DVKVTQSSRYLVKRTGEKVFLECVQDMDHENMFWYRQDPGLGLRLIYFSYDVKMKEKGDIPEGYSVSREKKERFSLILESASTNQTSMYLCASRRMTGSGNTIYFGEGSWLTVV.

This rearrangement joins TRBV12-3 or TRBV12-4 to TRBJ1-1, with D possibly TRBD1 on 5 matching bases. The CDR3 is 12 residues long. The V gene lost 2 bases and the J gene lost 4 bases, with 5 bases spanning the gap. CDR3 in amino acids: CASSLQGTEAFF. The CDR3, as DNA: TGTGCCAGCAGTTTACAGGGCACTGAAGCTTTCTTT.

The genes are TRBV11-2 and TRBJ1-2; D is ambiguous. The CDR3 is 14 amino acids. Per germline, CDR1 SGHAT and CDR2 FQNNGV. Trimming took off 5 bases at V and 14 bases at J, with 24 bases between the two ends. The CDR3, as DNA: TGTGCCAGCAGCCCACCTGCCTCGAACTGGAGGATGACCTTC. Residues: CASSPPASNWRMTF. Based on the CDR3 plus reference TRBV11-2 and TRBJ1-2, the full variable domain is EAGVAQSPRYKIIEKRQSVAFWCNPISGHATLYWYQQILGQGPKLLIQFQNNGVVDDSQLPKDRFSAERLKGVDSTLKIQPAKLEDSAVYLCASSPPASNWRMTFGSGTRLTVV.

The genes are TRBV27 and TRBJ2-3; 15 nucleotides line up with TRBD2. The CDR3 spans 17 residues. Germline V gene data show CDR1 as MNHEY and CDR2 as SMNVEV (reference sequence). V gave up 6 bases and J gave up 4 bases; unmatched junction bases: 8. The DNA of the CDR3 is TGTGCCAGCAGCTGGGGACTAGCGGGGGGAGGGGCAGATACGCAGTATTTT. Its translation is CASSWGLAGGGADTQYF.

The chain combines TRBV5-6 with TRBJ2-1, with no clear D. Germline V lookup: CDR1 SGHDT, CDR2 YYEEEE. V lost 4 bases to trimming and J lost 4 bases, with 3 bases between them. CDR3 length: 11 residues. Written as DNA, the CDR3 is TGTGCCAGCAGCGAGTACAATGAGCAGTTCTTC. Encoded protein: CASSEYNEQFF.

The chain is built from TRBV5-6 and TRBJ2-1; TRBD2 is a possible D gene (5 bases). Germline V gene lookup returns CDR1 SGHDT and CDR2 YYEEEE. The CDR3 extends over 17 amino acids. V was trimmed by 5 bases and J by 0 bases, leaving 18 bases between them. The CDR3 coding sequence is TGTGCCAGCAGTATGGGGAACGCGGGCGTCTCCTACAATGAGCAGTTCTTC. Its protein product is CASSMGNAGVSYNEQFF.